Below, 5 T cell receptor beta chains from the same sample are listed, as sequenced in a study of OX40 agonist ivuxolimab in advanced cancers. The protocol was immunoSEQ multiplex PCR, while the TCRdb copy is restricted to in-frame clones and leaves out a portion. Among approximately 28,000 clones listed, roughly 92% were seen once. The specimen was CD4+ or CD8+ T cells sorted from blood, collected in a trial of the OX40 agonist ivuxolimab. The receptors stem from an adult with an advanced solid tumor such as melanoma, head and neck, liver or kidney cancer.

The chain employs TRBV11-3 and TRBJ1-3; TRBD1 agrees at 9 bases. This CDR3 has 13 residues. The germline V gene has CDR1 SGHNT and CDR2 YENEEA. The V segment lost 5 bases and the J segment 7 bases; nucleotides outside the gene matches: 3. The CDR3 loop is CASSPGQGNTIYF. Written as DNA, the CDR3 is TGTGCCAGCAGCCCCGGACAGGGGAACACCATATATTTT.

This rearrangement joins TRBV18 to TRBJ2-5, with D possibly being TRBD1 (6 bases). Germline V gene lookup returns CDR1 KGHSH and CDR2 LQKENI. Between the trimmed V and J ends, which lost 4 bases and 5 bases, there was a span of 11 bases. This CDR3 has 13 residues. The CDR3 coding sequence is TGTGCCAGCTCACTACAGGGTGGGGAGACCCAGTACTTC. Translated: CASSLQGGETQYF.

The chain links TRBV4-1 to TRBJ1-1, with D uncertain. The CDR3 extends over 16 amino acids. Germline assignment: CDR1 MGHRA and CDR2 YSYEKL. The V gene lost 4 bases and the J gene lost 0 bases, with 15 bases spanning the gap. This CDR3 is CASSLRAALMNTEAFF. The CDR3 DNA follows: TGCGCCAGCAGCCTTAGGGCAGCGCTCATGAACACTGAAGCTTTCTTT.

The table lists this clone with a few counts. The V call is TRBV4-1, the J call TRBJ1-3; the D is unclear. Germline values: CDR1 MGHRA, CDR2 YSYEKL. The V end lost 1 base, the J end lost 2 bases, and 15 bases lay between the germline ends. The CDR3 has 17 amino acids. Here the CDR3 reads CASSQALGLLPGNTIYF. CDR3 coding DNA: TGCGCCAGCAGCCAAGCGTTAGGGCTTCTGCCTGGAAACACCATATATTTT.

J is TRBJ2-1 and V is TRBV5-4; perhaps TRBD2 as D (5 bases). CDR1 is SGHNT, CDR2 YYREEE, per germline (reference sequence). Deletions cut 0 bases from V and 9 bases from J, with 13 bases between. This CDR3 region has 14 residues. The CDR3 protein is CASSLEDPSGEQFF. CDR3 bases: TGTGCCAGCAGCTTGGAGGACCCGAGCGGTGAGCAGTTCTTC.